One and the same sample provided the 2 T cell receptor beta chains below, sequenced in a study of blood T cell repertoires in COVID-19. Using immunoSEQ multiplex PCR, the repertoire was profiled, and TCRdb retains in-frame clones only, with some absent. The data hold 150,000 or so clones, with 70% to 90% observed a single time. Sequencing input: PBMCs or T cells enriched from blood (not recorded which). These receptors all stem from a woman aged 25 to 39 with acute COVID-19.

This chain joins TRBV19 and TRBJ1-1, with TRBD1 as a possible D gene (5 bases). Trimming stripped 7 bases from V and 0 bases from J, with 9 bases between. The CDR3 sequence is 13 residues long. Germline V lookup: CDR1 LNHDA, CDR2 SQIVND (reference sequence). The chain's CDR3 is CASTLQVNTEAFF. For the CDR3, the DNA is TGTGCCAGTACGTTACAGGTGAACACTGAAGCTTTCTTT.

The chain carries TRBV5-1 and TRBJ2-5, with 9 bases lining up with TRBD1. V lost 4 bases and J lost 3; bases outside the gene matches: 10. The CDR3 loop spans 16 amino acids. CDR1 is SGHRS and CDR2 is YFSETQ in the germline V gene. For the CDR3, the DNA is TGCGCCAGCAGCACAGGGGGCTCAAACGTAAAAGAGACCCAGTACTTC. It specifies CASSTGGSNVKETQYF.